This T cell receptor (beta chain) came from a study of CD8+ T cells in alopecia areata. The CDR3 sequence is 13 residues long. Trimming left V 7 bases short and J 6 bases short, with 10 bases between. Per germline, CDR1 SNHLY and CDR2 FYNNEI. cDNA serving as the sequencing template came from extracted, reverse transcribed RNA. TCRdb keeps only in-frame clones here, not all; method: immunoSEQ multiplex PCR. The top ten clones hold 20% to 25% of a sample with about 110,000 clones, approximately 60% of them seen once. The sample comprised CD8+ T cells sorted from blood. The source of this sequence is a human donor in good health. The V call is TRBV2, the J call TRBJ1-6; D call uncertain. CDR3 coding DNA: TGTGCCAGCATGGAGCTCCTTAATTCACCCCTCCACTTT. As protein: CASMELLNSPLHF.